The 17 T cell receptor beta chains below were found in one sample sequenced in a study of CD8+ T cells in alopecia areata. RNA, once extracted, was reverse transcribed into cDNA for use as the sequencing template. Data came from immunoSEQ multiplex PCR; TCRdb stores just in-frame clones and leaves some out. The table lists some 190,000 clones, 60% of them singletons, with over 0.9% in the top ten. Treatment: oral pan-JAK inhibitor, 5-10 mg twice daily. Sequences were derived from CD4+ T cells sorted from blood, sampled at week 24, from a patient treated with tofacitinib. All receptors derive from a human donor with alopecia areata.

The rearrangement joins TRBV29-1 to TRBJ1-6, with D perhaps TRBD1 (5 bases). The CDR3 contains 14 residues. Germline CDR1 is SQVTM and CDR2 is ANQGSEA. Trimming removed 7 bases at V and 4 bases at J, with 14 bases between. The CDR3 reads CSENLQVYNSPLHF. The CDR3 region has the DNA TGCAGCGAAAACCTACAGGTTTATAATTCACCCCTCCACTTT.

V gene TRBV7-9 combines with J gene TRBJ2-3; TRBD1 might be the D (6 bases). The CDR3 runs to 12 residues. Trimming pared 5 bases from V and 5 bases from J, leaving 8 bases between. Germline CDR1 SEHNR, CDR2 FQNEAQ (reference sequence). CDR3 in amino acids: CASSIQGDTQYF. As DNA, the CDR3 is TGTGCCAGCAGCATACAGGGAGATACGCAGTATTTT.

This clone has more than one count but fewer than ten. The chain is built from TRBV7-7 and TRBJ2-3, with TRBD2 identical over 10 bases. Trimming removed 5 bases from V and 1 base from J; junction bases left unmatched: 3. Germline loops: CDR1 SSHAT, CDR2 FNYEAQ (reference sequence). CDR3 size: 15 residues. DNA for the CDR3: TGTGCCAGCAGCCACGGGACTAGCGGCACAGATACGCAGTATTTT. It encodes CASSHGTSGTDTQYF.

The chain's CDR3 is CASSLNRATNTGELFF. CDR3 bases: TGCGCCAGCAGCTTGAACAGGGCCACGAACACCGGGGAGCTGTTTTTT. J is TRBJ2-2 and V is TRBV5-1, with TRBD1 as a possible D gene (6 bases). The CDR3 consists of 16 residues. Germline V gene sequence: CDR1 SGHRS, CDR2 YFSETQ. V gave up 1 base and J gave up 0 bases, with 10 bases separating them.

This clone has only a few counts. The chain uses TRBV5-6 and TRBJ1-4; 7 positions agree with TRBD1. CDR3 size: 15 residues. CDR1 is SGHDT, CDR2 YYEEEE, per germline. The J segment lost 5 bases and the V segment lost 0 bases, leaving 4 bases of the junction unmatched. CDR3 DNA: TGTGCCAGCAGCTTGGATTACAGGGGAAATGAAAAACTGTTTTTT. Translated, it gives CASSLDYRGNEKLFF.

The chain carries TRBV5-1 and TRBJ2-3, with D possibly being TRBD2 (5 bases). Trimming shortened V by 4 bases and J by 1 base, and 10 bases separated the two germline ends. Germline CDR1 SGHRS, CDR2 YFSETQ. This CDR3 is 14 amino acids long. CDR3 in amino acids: CASSNKLGTDTQYF. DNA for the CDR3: TGCGCCAGCAGCAATAAACTAGGCACAGATACGCAGTATTTT.

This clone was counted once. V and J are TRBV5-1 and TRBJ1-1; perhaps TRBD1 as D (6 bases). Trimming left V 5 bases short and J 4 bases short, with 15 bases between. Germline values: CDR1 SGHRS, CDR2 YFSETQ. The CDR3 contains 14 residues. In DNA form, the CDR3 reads TGCGCCAGCAGGGACCACAGGGTACTCACTGAAGCTTTCTTT. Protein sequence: CASRDHRVLTEAFF.

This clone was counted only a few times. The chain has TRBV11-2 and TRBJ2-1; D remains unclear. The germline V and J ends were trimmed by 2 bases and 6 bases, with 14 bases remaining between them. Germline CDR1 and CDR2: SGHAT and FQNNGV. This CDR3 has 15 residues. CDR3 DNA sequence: TGTGCCAGCAGCTTATACCGCGCAGCATCCAATGAGCAGTTCTTC. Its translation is CASSLYRAASNEQFF.

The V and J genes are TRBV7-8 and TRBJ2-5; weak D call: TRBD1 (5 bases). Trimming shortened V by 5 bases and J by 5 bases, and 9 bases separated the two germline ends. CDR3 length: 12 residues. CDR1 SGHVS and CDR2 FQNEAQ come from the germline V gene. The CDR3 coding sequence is TGTGCCAGCAGCCGGACATGGGAGACCCAGTACTTC. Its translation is CASSRTWETQYF.

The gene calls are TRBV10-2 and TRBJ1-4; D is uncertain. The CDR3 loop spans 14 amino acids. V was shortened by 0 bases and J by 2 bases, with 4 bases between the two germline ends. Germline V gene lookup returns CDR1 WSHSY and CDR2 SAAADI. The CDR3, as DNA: TGCGCCAGCAGTGAGTCACCGACTAATGAAAAACTGTTTTTT. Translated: CASSESPTNEKLFF.

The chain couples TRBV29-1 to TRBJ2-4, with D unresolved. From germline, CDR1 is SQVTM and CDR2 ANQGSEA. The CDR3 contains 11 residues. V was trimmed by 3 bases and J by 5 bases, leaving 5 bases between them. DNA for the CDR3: TGCAGCGTTGAGAAGGAAAACATTCAGTACTTC. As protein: CSVEKENIQYF.

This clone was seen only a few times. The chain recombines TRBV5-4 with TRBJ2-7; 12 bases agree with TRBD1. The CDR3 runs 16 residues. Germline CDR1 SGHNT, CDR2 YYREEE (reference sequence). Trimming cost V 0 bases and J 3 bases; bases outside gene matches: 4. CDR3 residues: CASSLVGDRGHYEQYF. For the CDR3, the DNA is TGTGCCAGCAGCTTGGTCGGGGACAGGGGGCACTACGAGCAGTACTTC.

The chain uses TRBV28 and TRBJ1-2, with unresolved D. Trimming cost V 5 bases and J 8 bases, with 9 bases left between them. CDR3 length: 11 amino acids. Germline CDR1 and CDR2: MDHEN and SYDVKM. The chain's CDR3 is CASSQGNGYTF. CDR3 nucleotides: TGTGCCAGCAGTCAAGGGAACGGCTACACCTTC.

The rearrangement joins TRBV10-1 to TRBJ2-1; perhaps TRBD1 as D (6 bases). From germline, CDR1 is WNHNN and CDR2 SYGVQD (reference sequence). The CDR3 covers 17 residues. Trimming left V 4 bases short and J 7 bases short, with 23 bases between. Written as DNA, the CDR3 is TGCGCCAGCAGTGCGGTGAACAGGGCATTAAGGAGGAATGAGCAGTTCTTC. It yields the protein CASSAVNRALRRNEQFF.

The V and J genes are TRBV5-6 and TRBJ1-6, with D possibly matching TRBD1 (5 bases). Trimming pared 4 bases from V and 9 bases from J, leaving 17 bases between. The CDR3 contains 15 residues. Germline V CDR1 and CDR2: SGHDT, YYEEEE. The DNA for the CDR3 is TGTGCCAGCAGCCCCGGGACTCACTCAGGTTCACCCCTCCACTTT. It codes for CASSPGTHSGSPLHF.

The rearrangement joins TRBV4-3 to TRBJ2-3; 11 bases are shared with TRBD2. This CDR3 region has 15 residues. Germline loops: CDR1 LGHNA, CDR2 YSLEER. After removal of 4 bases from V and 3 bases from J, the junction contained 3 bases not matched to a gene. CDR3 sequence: CASSPRLAGTDTQYF. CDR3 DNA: TGCGCCAGCAGCCCCCGACTAGCGGGGACAGATACGCAGTATTTT.

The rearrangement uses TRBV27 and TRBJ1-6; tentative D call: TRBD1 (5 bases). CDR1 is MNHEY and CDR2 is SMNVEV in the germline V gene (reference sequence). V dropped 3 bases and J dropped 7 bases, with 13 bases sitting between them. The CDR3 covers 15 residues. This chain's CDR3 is CASSFTGGTNSPLHF. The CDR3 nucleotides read TGTGCCAGCAGTTTTACAGGAGGAACGAATTCACCCCTCCACTTT.